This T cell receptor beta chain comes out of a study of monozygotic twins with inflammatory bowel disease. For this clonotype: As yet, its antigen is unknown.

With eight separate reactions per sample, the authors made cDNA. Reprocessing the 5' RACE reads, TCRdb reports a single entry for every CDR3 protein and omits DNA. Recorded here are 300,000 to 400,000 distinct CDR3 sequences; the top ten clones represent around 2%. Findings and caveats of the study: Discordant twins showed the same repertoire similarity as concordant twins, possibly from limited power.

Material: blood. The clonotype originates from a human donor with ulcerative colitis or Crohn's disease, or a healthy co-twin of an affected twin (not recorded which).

The CDR3: CASSPASRSQETQYF. V is TRBV18 and J is TRBJ2-5. Germline V gene data show CDR1 as KGHSH and CDR2 as LQKENI. The CDR3 has 15 residues.